The 20 T cell receptor beta chains given below trace back to one sample, sequenced in a study of Ad26.COV2.S vaccination and SARS-CoV-2 variants. Method: immunoSEQ multiplex PCR; TCRdb's copy keeps in-frame clones and lacks some. The sample consists of 200,000 to 300,000 clones, roughly 89% of them appearing once. The treatment here: about 20 received Ad26.COV2.S at low or high dose, single or two shots; roughly five received placebo; per-sample allocation not given. Following the first vaccine or placebo injection, samples were taken on day 63. The sequencing here drew on peripheral blood, taken in a trial of Ad26.COV2.S vaccine versus placebo. These receptor sequences come from a person between 18 and 65 years old who received the Ad26.COV2.S COVID-19 vaccine or a placebo.

The V call is TRBV4-2, the J call TRBJ2-3; 13 positions agree with TRBD2. Germline V gene lookup returns CDR1 LGHNA and CDR2 YNFKEQ. This CDR3 comprises 17 residues. Losses at the gene ends were 4 bases for V and 3 bases for J; bases not matched to a gene: 7. The CDR3 nucleotides are TGTGCCAGCAGCCGGACTAGCGGGAGTAGTGGGACAGATACGCAGTATTTT. It encodes CASSRTSGSSGTDTQYF.

The gene calls are TRBV5-1 and TRBJ2-5; 8 bases fit TRBD2. This CDR3 comprises 16 residues. Trimming took 1 base from V and 0 from J; bases not matched to a gene: 5. Germline V gene sequence: CDR1 SGHRS, CDR2 YFSETQ. The chain's CDR3 is CASSLIAGLYQETQYF. In nucleotides, the CDR3 is TGCGCCAGCAGCTTGATAGCGGGACTGTACCAAGAGACCCAGTACTTC.

This clone has more than one count but fewer than ten. Other nucleotide sequences from this sample produce the same CDR3. The V and J genes are TRBV7-2 and TRBJ2-3; the D gene is possibly TRBD2 (6 bases). Germline V lookup: CDR1 SGHTA, CDR2 FQGNSA. This CDR3 comprises 15 residues. V lost 1 base to trimming and J lost 0 bases, with 8 bases between them. CDR3 coding DNA: TGTGCCAGCAGCTTAGGAGGGACTAGCACAGATACGCAGTATTTT. It specifies CASSLGGTSTDTQYF.

Only one count was recorded for this clone. The V and J genes are TRBV24-1 and TRBJ2-4, with D hard to call. The CDR3 length is 12 residues. The ends were cut back, 4 bases at V and 8 bases at J, with 8 bases in the middle. CDR1 KGHDR and CDR2 SFDVKD come from the germline V gene. The CDR3 coding sequence is TGTGCCACCAGTGACGCCCGGGACATTCAGTACTTC. Its translation: CATSDARDIQYF.

CDR3 loop: CASSQNTGYTGELFF. CDR3 in DNA: TGCGCCAGCAGCCAAAATACAGGATACACCGGGGAGCTGTTTTTT. V usage is TRBV4-1 and J usage is TRBJ2-2; D perhaps matches TRBD1 (5 bases). The CDR3 covers 15 residues. Between the trimmed V and J ends, which lost 2 bases and 3 bases, there was a span of 10 bases. CDR1 and CDR2 from the germline V gene are MGHRA and YSYEKL.

This clone came up once. The rearrangement uses TRBV9 and TRBJ1-4; perhaps TRBD1 as D (5 bases). The V and J ends lost 0 bases and 7 bases respectively, with 10 bases between them. The germline gives CDR1 SGDLS, CDR2 YYNGEE. This CDR3 contains 14 residues. The CDR3 is CASSVGGGTEKLFF. The CDR3 DNA reads as TGTGCCAGCAGCGTAGGTGGAGGGACTGAAAAACTGTTTTTT.

This rearrangement joins TRBV4-2 to TRBJ1-1; D perhaps matches TRBD1 (5 bases). The CDR3 has 17 residues. Trimming took 1 base from V and 1 from J, leaving 16 bases between them. Germline V CDR1 and CDR2: LGHNA, YNFKEQ. This CDR3 is CASSQGGLTIQNTEAFF. The CDR3, as DNA: TGTGCCAGCAGCCAAGGGGGGTTAACCATTCAGAACACTGAAGCTTTCTTT.

The J gene is TRBJ2-4, the V gene TRBV5-6, with 9 bases identical to TRBD2. Trimming removed 2 bases from V and 5 bases from J; junction bases left unmatched: 8. This CDR3 has 16 amino acids. Germline lookup yields CDR1 SGHDT and CDR2 YYEEEE. This CDR3 is CASSFLGGGAQNIQYF. Here the CDR3 DNA reads TGTGCCAGCAGCTTCCTAGGCGGGGGGGCCCAAAACATTCAGTACTTC.

This chain links TRBV6-5 with TRBJ1-4; a possible D gene is TRBD1 (5 bases). This CDR3 spans 16 amino acids. V lost 8 bases and J 4 bases, leaving 20 bases between the germline ends. CDR1 and CDR2 (germline): MNHEY, SVGAGI. The CDR3 reads CASRLYGTVDNEKLFF. The DNA of the CDR3 is TGTGCCAGCCGTTTATACGGGACGGTTGATAATGAAAAACTGTTTTTT.

The chain recombines TRBV3-1 (or the pseudogene TRBV3-2) with TRBJ2-5; TRBD2 aligns across 10 bases. Trimming at V came to 4 bases and at J to 5 bases, leaving 7 bases not matched to a gene. The CDR3 totals 15 residues. From germline, CDR1 is LGHDT and CDR2 YNNKEL (reference sequence). CDR3 sequence: CASSLPGLARETQYF. The DNA for the CDR3 is TGTGCCAGCAGCCTTCCGGGACTAGCGAGGGAGACCCAGTACTTC.

The genes are TRBV30 and TRBJ1-2; D call uncertain. The CDR3 contains 14 residues. CDR1 GTSNPN and CDR2 SVGIG come from the germline V gene (reference sequence). Trimming removed 2 bases from V and 0 bases from J, with 10 bases in between. CDR3 bases: TGTGCCTGGAGTCGAGAGGTCTCTAACTATGGCTACACCTTC. This translates into CAWSREVSNYGYTF.

The chain employs TRBV10-3 and TRBJ2-4, with D tentatively TRBD1 (6 bases). The CDR3 runs to 16 residues. The V gene lost 2 bases and the J gene lost 2 bases, with 13 bases spanning the gap. In germline, CDR1 is ENHRY, CDR2 SYGVKD. The CDR3 coding sequence is TGTGCCATCAGTGAGCGGGCAGGGGTGACCAAAAACATTCAGTACTTC. Translated: CAISERAGVTKNIQYF.

The J gene is TRBJ2-3, the V gene TRBV2; D is unclear. There are 14 residues in the CDR3. Looked up from germline, CDR1 is SNHLY and CDR2 is FYNNEI. V lost 5 bases, J lost 4 bases, and 13 bases lay in between. CDR3 DNA: TGTGCCAGCAGTAGGTACGGCATCGCAGATACGCAGTATTTT. This sequence encodes CASSRYGIADTQYF.

The CDR3 coding sequence is TGTGCCAGTAAGGTAGGGGCTGATTCACCCCTCCACTTT. Encoded protein: CASKVGADSPLHF. The chain recombines TRBV10-3 with TRBJ1-6; TRBD1 might be the D (5 bases). From germline, CDR1 is ENHRY and CDR2 SYGVKD. CDR3 size: 13 residues. Trimming cost V 10 bases and J 8 bases, with 15 bases left between them.

The gene calls are TRBV5-1 and TRBJ2-1; weak D call: TRBD1 (5 bases). This CDR3 spans 15 amino acids. Trimming shortened V by 4 bases and J by 5 bases, and 16 bases separated the two germline ends. Germline CDR1 and CDR2: SGHRS and YFSETQ. This CDR3 is CASSPPFGADNEQFF. The CDR3 DNA sequence: TGCGCCAGCAGCCCGCCGTTTGGGGCCGACAATGAGCAGTTCTTC. The variable domain in full, completed from reference TRBV5-1 and TRBJ2-1, reads KAGVTQTPRYLIKTRGQQVTLSCSPISGHRSVSWYQQTPGQGLQFLFEYFSETQRNKGNFPGRFSGRQFSNSRSEMNVSTLELGDSALYLCASSPPFGADNEQFFGPGTRLTVL.

This chain links TRBV3-1 (or the pseudogene TRBV3-2) with TRBJ2-1, with 10 bases that match TRBD2. CDR3 length: 16 residues. Germline values: CDR1 LGHDT, CDR2 YNNKEL (reference sequence). V dropped 1 base and J dropped 8; count of bases not matched to a gene: 8. This CDR3 reads CASSQGRLAGADEQFF. The CDR3 nucleotides read TGTGCCAGCAGCCAAGGTCGGCTAGCGGGGGCCGATGAGCAGTTCTTC.

This sequence joins TRBV29-1 and TRBJ1-1; tentatively, D is TRBD1 (5 bases). The V and J ends lost 0 bases and 8 bases respectively, with 10 bases between them. The CDR3 length is 12 residues. The germline V gene encodes CDR1 SQVTM and CDR2 ANQGSEA. CDR3 sequence reads: CSVEDTGVEAFF. CDR3 nucleotides: TGCAGCGTTGAAGACACAGGAGTAGAAGCTTTCTTT.

For the CDR3, the DNA is TGTGCCAGTAGTATAGTGGGAGTGAGCGGGGGGGCCCGGAATGAGCAGTTCTTC. It codes for CASSIVGVSGGARNEQFF. The gene calls are TRBV19 and TRBJ2-1; 10 nucleotides agree with TRBD2. The CDR3 has 18 amino acids. With 1 base clipped from V and 7 bases from J, the junction kept 13 bases outside the gene matches. The germline V gene has CDR1 LNHDA and CDR2 SQIVND (reference sequence).

This chain links TRBV14 with TRBJ1-5; D uncertain. The germline gives CDR1 SGHDN, CDR2 FVKESK. V lost 0 bases and J lost 4, with 1 base in between. The CDR3 covers 12 residues. The CDR3 protein is CASSQENQPQHF. The DNA of the CDR3 is TGTGCCAGCAGCCAAGAGAATCAGCCCCAGCATTTT.

The table lists this clone with a count of one. The V and J genes are TRBV27 and TRBJ1-1, with D maybe TRBD1 (5 bases). This CDR3 comprises 12 residues. With 4 bases removed from V and 4 bases from J, the gap between germline ends came to 7 bases. Germline-derived CDR1 and CDR2 are MNHEY and SMNVEV (reference sequence). Here the CDR3 DNA reads TGTGCCAGCAGTTCCGGGGGCACTGAAGCTTTCTTT. Encoded protein: CASSSGGTEAFF.